The entry that follows covers one TCR beta chain sequence. Its antigen is not yet known. No quality values exist for individual bases; no much larger clone is one base distant. Deletion took 1 base off V and 4 bases off J, with a span of 12 bases between the germline ends. From the cysteine up to the phenylalanine, the CDR3 has a length of 15 residues. The CDR3 DNA has 45 bases and is translated from base 1. Taken from the germline V gene, the CDR1 and CDR2 loops are SGHRS and YFSETQ. Sequencing was carried out with an Illumina HiSeq 2500. Quantitative 5'-RACE with molecular barcodes was the method used to prepare the TCR beta libraries. The paper's processing steps were these. Disease-linked TCR variants were identified with a new computational method built on a probabilistic model of VDJ rearrangement. The public reads were reprocessed in TCRdb via fastp at Q25 and MiXCR, keeping in-frame beta chains. Records with the same CDR3 protein are collapsed into one entry carrying the most frequent genes and DNA. In this record, the V and J calls reflect TCRdb's handling and not the investigators' own analysis. The sample has more than 150,000 distinct CDR3 sequences on record, 9.5% to 13% of them singletons. Clones ranked in the top ten supply 25% to 35% of the sample.

This record comes from a study of CD8 T cells in ankylosing spondylitis (dated by TCRdb to about 2017). Describing the broader study: To find TCR variants linked to disease, the study profiled T cell receptor beta repertoires in ankylosing spondylitis patients and healthy donors. The whole study cohort included 85 to 120 healthy donors and 25 ankylosing spondylitis patients. Samples of peripheral blood were taken, and for ankylosing spondylitis patients, synovial fluid was collected as well. Overall results and qualifications from the work: Some motif variants had previously been reported in the synovial fluid and blood of reactive arthritis patients, which suggests shared mechanisms of disease initiation. The disease-linked clones were reported as significantly enriched in matched synovial fluid samples from ankylosing spondylitis patients. Blood from ankylosing spondylitis patients appeared to be characterized by a TCR beta motif composed of several highly homologous amino acid variants. A CD8+ phenotype was shown by the disease-linked clones, which were found at relatively low frequencies in peripheral blood.

This chain is built from TRBV5-1 and TRBJ1-5; the D gene assignment is ambiguous. Sequencing was carried out using blood, either unsorted or a sorted T cell fraction (not recorded which). The clonotype comes from a male donor with ankylosing spondylitis or in good health (not recorded which). The CDR3 sequence is CASSLRGSLNQPQHF. In nucleotides, the sequence is TGCGCCAGCAGCTTGAGAGGTTCCCTTAATCAGCCCCAGCATTTT.